The 32 T cell receptor beta chains reported below all come from one sample, sequenced in a study of blood T cell repertoires in COVID-19. This table comes from immunoSEQ multiplex PCR, and its TCRdb copy is limited to in-frame clones, with some not included. The table lists around 260,000 clones, approximately 90% of them singletons. The sequenced sample was peripheral blood. The origin of the receptors is a man aged 25 to 40 with acute or convalescent COVID-19.

The rearrangement joins TRBV6-1 to TRBJ1-1; D unclear. The germline gives CDR1 MNHNS, CDR2 SASEGT. Trimming cost V 3 bases and J 2 bases, with 10 bases left between them. The CDR3 runs to 14 residues. The CDR3 sequence is CASSEFSSNTEAFF. The CDR3 region has the DNA TGTGCCAGCAGTGAGTTTTCCTCTAACACTGAAGCTTTCTTT.

This chain uses TRBV28 with TRBJ1-4; the match to TRBD1 covers 9 bases. CDR1 MDHEN and CDR2 SYDVKM come from the germline V gene. V was clipped by 5 bases and J by 8 bases; unmatched bases: 9. CDR3 size: 15 residues. The CDR3, as DNA: TGTGCCAGCAGTGGACCGGGACAGGGATACGAAAAACTGTTTTTT. This gives the protein CASSGPGQGYEKLFF.

This clone was seen a single time. This sequence joins TRBV5-6 and TRBJ1-5; D gene ambiguous. Germline V lookup: CDR1 SGHDT, CDR2 YYEEEE. Trimming cost V 2 bases and J 6 bases, with 12 bases left between them. This CDR3 has 14 residues. This CDR3 reads CASSLGGSSQPQHF. The CDR3, as DNA: TGTGCCAGCAGCTTAGGCGGATCGAGTCAGCCCCAGCATTTT.

The chain combines TRBV2 with TRBJ1-6; the D is unclear. Germline CDR1 reads SNHLY; CDR2 reads FYNNEI. The CDR3 is 12 residues long. V dropped 6 bases and J dropped 6 bases, with 6 bases sitting between them. The CDR3 protein is CASSGLNSPLHF. The DNA for the CDR3 is TGTGCCAGCAGCGGTCTTAATTCACCCCTCCACTTT.

This clone was picked up one time. Written as DNA, the CDR3 is TGTGCCTGGAGTCCTCGACTAGCTTCCGGGGAGCTGTTTTTT. Protein product: CAWSPRLASGELFF. The gene calls are TRBV30 and TRBJ2-2; 7 bases are shared with TRBD2. The CDR3 has 14 residues. The germline CDR1 and CDR2 sequences are GTSNPN and SVGIG (reference sequence). V dropped 2 bases and J dropped 6; count of bases not matched to a gene: 6.

The chain employs TRBV7-3 and TRBJ2-5, with TRBD1 matching 10 bases. This CDR3 is 15 amino acids long. V shed 5 bases, J shed 3 bases, and the junction held 6 bases outside the gene matches. Per germline, CDR1 SGHTA and CDR2 FQGTGA. CDR3 bases: TGTGCCAGCAGCCCCCGAGGGACAGGGGAAGAGACCCAGTACTTC. Protein product: CASSPRGTGEETQYF.

The chain uses TRBV5-1 and TRBJ2-2; 10 nucleotides line up with TRBD2. Germline CDR1 SGHRS, CDR2 YFSETQ. V was clipped by 0 bases and J by 4 bases; unmatched bases: 3. The CDR3 contains 16 residues. CDR3 residues: CASSLAAGGFTGELFF. The CDR3, as DNA: TGCGCCAGCAGCTTGGCAGCGGGAGGGTTCACCGGGGAGCTGTTTTTT.

The chain is built from TRBV14 and TRBJ1-4; no clear D gene. The germline V and J ends were trimmed by 8 bases and 0 bases, with 7 bases remaining between them. The CDR3 contains 13 residues. Per the germline V gene, CDR1 is SGHDN and CDR2 is FVKESK. CDR3 sequence: CASAEATNEKLFF. The CDR3 DNA reads as TGTGCCAGCGCGGAGGCAACTAATGAAAAACTGTTTTTT.

The chain is built from TRBV5-1 and TRBJ2-1; weak D call: TRBD1 (6 bases). The CDR3 contains 15 residues. Between the trimmed V and J ends, which lost 5 bases and 5 bases, there was a span of 17 bases. The germline V gene has CDR1 SGHRS and CDR2 YFSETQ. CDR3 DNA sequence: TGCGCCAGCAGAGTGGGCGCAGGGGACAACAATGAGCAGTTCTTC. Its protein product is CASRVGAGDNNEQFF.

The gene calls are TRBV19 and TRBJ1-6; TRBD1 matches 9 bases. J was trimmed by 9 bases and V by 5 bases; bases with no gene match: 8. The CDR3 runs to 15 residues. Germline V gene sequence: CDR1 LNHDA, CDR2 SQIVND (reference sequence). CDR3 DNA sequence: TGTGCCAGTAGTTTCCGGGACAGGGATATTTCACCCCTCCACTTT. Protein: CASSFRDRDISPLHF.

In its sample, this clone was seen once. V usage is TRBV2 and J usage is TRBJ2-2; 9 positions match TRBD2. This CDR3 comprises 16 residues. Germline V CDR1 and CDR2: SNHLY, FYNNEI. V trimming: 4 bases; J trimming: 1 base; junction bases outside the gene matches: 4. In nucleotides, the CDR3 is TGTGCCAGCAGTGGTAGCGGGGGCCTGAACACCGGGGAGCTGTTTTTT. Amino acids: CASSGSGGLNTGELFF.

This clone has only one observation. V and J are TRBV7-9 and TRBJ2-4, with TRBD2 matching 9 bases. The CDR3 is 15 residues long. V dropped 5 bases and J dropped 7; count of bases not matched to a gene: 9. Germline V gives CDR1 SEHNR, CDR2 FQNEAQ (reference sequence). Here the CDR3 DNA reads TGTGCCAGCAGCATCACCGGGACTAGCCTGAACATTCAGTACTTC. Residues: CASSITGTSLNIQYF. Complete variable domain (other parts from reference TRBV7-9 and TRBJ2-4): DTGVSQNPRHKITKRGQNVTFRCDPISEHNRLYWYRQTLGQGPEFLTYFQNEAQLEKSRLLSDRFSAERPKGSFSTLEIQRTEQGDSAMYLCASSITGTSLNIQYFGAGTRLSVL.

This rearrangement joins TRBV14 to TRBJ2-5; 7 bases align to TRBD1. The CDR3 extends over 15 amino acids. The V and J ends lost 4 bases and 4 bases, in that order; junction bases with no gene match: 9. Germline CDR1 and CDR2: SGHDN and FVKESK. CDR3 sequence (DNA): TGTGCCAGCAGCCTACTATCACAGGGGTCAGAGACCCAGTACTTC. It translates to CASSLLSQGSETQYF.

The chain uses TRBV5-1 and TRBJ1-3, with unresolved D. The V end was cut by 6 bases, the J end by 3 bases, with 13 bases between. The CDR3 has 14 amino acids. The germline gives CDR1 SGHRS, CDR2 YFSETQ. The DNA for the CDR3 is TGCGCCAGCAATTTGGGCGGGGATGGAAACACCATATATTTT. It is translated as CASNLGGDGNTIYF.

V is TRBV18 and J is TRBJ1-2; TRBD1 matches 8 bases. Germline CDR1 reads KGHSH; CDR2 reads LQKENI. V trimming: 4 bases; J trimming: 6 bases; junction bases outside the gene matches: 10. The CDR3 covers 15 residues. The CDR3: CASSRQTGDKDGYTF. In DNA, the CDR3 is TGTGCCAGCTCACGACAGACAGGGGACAAGGATGGCTACACCTTC.

This chain joins TRBV30 and TRBJ1-5; D unresolved. The germline CDR1 and CDR2 sequences are GTSNPN and SVGIG (reference sequence). The CDR3 extends over 14 amino acids. Trimming cost V 1 base and J 0 bases, with 7 bases left between them. DNA for the CDR3: TGTGCCTGGAGTGGTCTGTTTAGCAATCAGCCCCAGCATTTT. Translated, it gives CAWSGLFSNQPQHF.

The rearrangement uses TRBV5-6 and TRBJ2-5, with 12 bases matching TRBD2. The CDR3 has 17 residues. CDR1 and CDR2 (germline): SGHDT, YYEEEE. V was pared by 4 bases and J by 4 bases, with 11 bases of the junction left unmatched. In DNA, the CDR3 is TGTGCCAGCAGCCCGCCGCCTAGCGGGAGGGCCAGAGAGACCCAGTACTTC. Its protein product is CASSPPPSGRARETQYF.

J is TRBJ2-3 and V is TRBV19; 7 positions agree with TRBD1. This CDR3 spans 13 amino acids. Germline V gene data show CDR1 as LNHDA and CDR2 as SQIVND (reference sequence). V was clipped by 3 bases and J by 4 bases; unmatched bases: 1. The CDR3, as DNA: TGTGCCAGTAGTATCCAGGGGGCAGATACGCAGTATTTT. It is translated as CASSIQGADTQYF.

This chain uses TRBV4-1 with TRBJ1-5, with D possibly matching TRBD1 (6 bases). The CDR3 has 16 amino acids. The V end lost 1 base, the J end lost 0 bases, and 10 bases lay between the germline ends. Germline assignment: CDR1 MGHRA and CDR2 YSYEKL. The CDR3 nucleotides read TGCGCCAGCAGCCAAGGGACAGAAATTAGCAATCAGCCCCAGCATTTT. Residues: CASSQGTEISNQPQHF.

This chain connects TRBV2 to TRBJ2-3; D is uncertain. V was shortened by 5 bases and J by 3 bases, with 12 bases between the two germline ends. Germline loops: CDR1 SNHLY, CDR2 FYNNEI. The CDR3 runs 14 residues. The CDR3 loop reads CASSPRLATDTQYF. CDR3 in DNA: TGTGCCAGCAGTCCACGTTTAGCAACAGATACGCAGTATTTT.

This sequence joins TRBV6-5 and TRBJ1-5, with 7 bases fitting TRBD1. This CDR3 contains 13 residues. Per germline, CDR1 MNHEY and CDR2 SVGAGI. V shed 7 bases, J shed 6 bases, and the junction held 6 bases outside the gene matches. The CDR3 is CASNQTGVQPQHF. The CDR3 DNA follows: TGTGCCAGCAATCAAACAGGGGTTCAGCCCCAGCATTTT.

This sequence joins TRBV5-1 and TRBJ2-5, with TRBD1 matching over 7 bases. The CDR3 has 14 amino acids. CDR1 is SGHRS, CDR2 YFSETQ, per germline. Trimming took 2 bases from V and 1 from J; bases not matched to a gene: 2. The CDR3 here is CASSLQGIQETQYF. CDR3 bases: TGCGCCAGCAGCTTACAGGGGATCCAAGAGACCCAGTACTTC.

The chain has TRBV29-1 and TRBJ1-2; weak D call: TRBD1 (6 bases). The CDR3 covers 15 residues. With 8 bases removed from V and 12 bases from J, the gap between germline ends came to 31 bases. The V gene's germline CDR1 is SQVTM and CDR2 ANQGSEA. CDR3 sequence (DNA): TGCAGCACCAATGGGGAATGGACAGACGAGGGGTACCACACCTTC. Residues: CSTNGEWTDEGYHTF.

In its sample, this clone was seen once. The chain has TRBV29-1 and TRBJ1-2; the match to TRBD1 covers 8 bases. The J segment lost 5 bases and the V segment lost 7 bases, leaving 18 bases of the junction unmatched. The germline V gene encodes CDR1 SQVTM and CDR2 ANQGSEA. The CDR3 loop spans 16 amino acids. The CDR3 sequence is CSAWDRSVLGGYGYTF. The CDR3 DNA reads as TGCAGCGCCTGGGACAGGAGTGTACTAGGGGGATATGGCTACACCTTC.

This chain joins TRBV12-3 or TRBV12-4 and TRBJ1-1; the D is unclear. V gave up 7 bases and J gave up 5 bases, with 8 bases separating them. CDR3 length equals 11 residues. CDR3 sequence (DNA): TGTGCCAGCACTGGGAGGACTGAAGCTTTCTTT. Its translation is CASTGRTEAFF.

The chain carries TRBV5-1 and TRBJ1-2; possibly TRBD1 for D (6 bases). V lost 0 bases to trimming and J lost 0 bases, with 9 bases between them. This CDR3 comprises 15 residues. From germline, CDR1 is SGHRS and CDR2 YFSETQ. The CDR3 loop reads CASSLGTVANYGYTF. In DNA, the CDR3 is TGCGCCAGCAGCTTGGGGACAGTCGCTAACTATGGCTACACCTTC.

The V and J genes are TRBV7-3 and TRBJ2-1; the match to TRBD2 covers 8 bases. CDR1 SGHTA and CDR2 FQGTGA come from the germline V gene. V lost 6 bases to trimming and J lost 4 bases; unmatched junction nucleotides: 8. CDR3 length: 15 amino acids. CDR3 in DNA: TGTGCCAGCAGACTCACTAGCGGAGCATACAATGAGCAGTTCTTC. Its translation is CASRLTSGAYNEQFF.

CDR3 coding DNA: TGTGCCAGCAGTCTTAAATTCTCTGGAAACACCATATATTTT. Its protein is CASSLKFSGNTIYF. The V and J genes are TRBV28 and TRBJ1-3; the D is unclear. Trimming stripped 5 bases from V and 0 bases from J, with 8 bases between. Germline V gene data show CDR1 as MDHEN and CDR2 as SYDVKM. This CDR3 is built from 14 residues.

V and J are TRBV7-9 and TRBJ2-7; TRBD1 is a possible D gene (5 bases). CDR3 length: 15 amino acids. Germline V gene sequence: CDR1 SEHNR, CDR2 FQNEAQ (reference sequence). The ends were cut back, 6 bases at V and 2 bases at J, with 17 bases in the middle. The CDR3 spells CASSPQGFLTYEQYF. For the CDR3, the DNA is TGTGCCAGCAGTCCTCAGGGTTTTTTAACCTACGAGCAGTACTTC.

The chain couples TRBV7-3 to TRBJ2-3, with 9 bases fitting TRBD2. Germline loops: CDR1 SGHTA, CDR2 FQGTGA. V lost 5 bases, J lost 4 bases, and 7 bases stayed unmatched. The CDR3 has 15 residues. The DNA of the CDR3 is TGTGCCAGCAGCCCGATAGCGGGAGTCGCAGATACGCAGTATTTT. Residues: CASSPIAGVADTQYF.

This clone was counted a few times. The DNA of the CDR3 is TGCGCCAGCAGCTTCGGTTCACTATCGAACACTGAAGCTTTCTTT. Protein sequence: CASSFGSLSNTEAFF. The chain uses TRBV5-1 and TRBJ1-1; no clear D gene. The CDR3 runs to 15 residues. Trimming took off 2 bases at V and 1 base at J, with 12 bases between the two ends. Germline V lookup: CDR1 SGHRS, CDR2 YFSETQ.

The chain couples TRBV15 to TRBJ1-1; D ambiguous. Germline assignment: CDR1 LNHNV and CDR2 YYDKDF (reference sequence). The CDR3 contains 15 residues. V lost 1 base to trimming and J lost 0 bases, with 9 bases between them. The CDR3 loop is CATSRVMAVNTEAFF. CDR3 nucleotide sequence: TGTGCCACCAGCAGAGTCATGGCAGTGAACACTGAAGCTTTCTTT.